These T cell receptor beta chains were read from a single sample in a study of cytomegalovirus exposure and HLA in healthy donors. Sequenced by immunoSEQ multiplex PCR; TCRdb stores in-frame clones only, minus some. The sample includes 150,000 to 200,000 clones, over 70% of them seen just once. Sequencing used PBMCs. These receptors were collected from a woman in her thirties or forties in good health and CMV-seropositive. The conserved cysteine and the conserved F or W are not part of the CDR3 here. The order of the fields is CDR3 protein, J gene, V gene, D gene, clone size. The D gene is left open where the match is weak. Size is omitted from some rows. Given values are once, few, many or a class for expanded clones.

CDR3aa: ASGSTIGGWADTQY
j_gene: TRBJ2-3
v_gene: TRBV12-5
d_gene: NA
abundance: NA

CDR3aa: AWGPRWKRGGELF
j_gene: TRBJ2-2
v_gene: TRBV30
d_gene: NA
abundance: few

CDR3aa: SSSLRPGEKLF
j_gene: TRBJ1-4
v_gene: TRBV7-9
d_gene: NA
abundance: NA

CDR3aa: ASSLEAGRGLSDTQY
j_gene: TRBJ2-3
v_gene: TRBV5-1
d_gene: TRBD1
abundance: NA

CDR3aa: ASSSSGLAGGQETQY
j_gene: TRBJ2-5
v_gene: TRBV5-1
d_gene: TRBD2
abundance: NA

CDR3aa: AWKTRGSYNSPLH
j_gene: TRBJ1-6
v_gene: TRBV30
d_gene: NA
abundance: NA

CDR3aa: AISIAGEANYGYT
j_gene: TRBJ1-2
v_gene: TRBV10-3
d_gene: NA
abundance: NA

CDR3aa: ASSLPVGTVVEKLF
j_gene: TRBJ1-4
v_gene: TRBV4-1
d_gene: TRBD1
abundance: few

CDR3aa: ASSETGGWENTEAF
j_gene: TRBJ1-1
v_gene: TRBV25-1
d_gene: TRBD1
abundance: NA

CDR3aa: ASSINPTEQY
j_gene: TRBJ2-7
v_gene: TRBV19
d_gene: NA
abundance: NA

CDR3aa: SVTGGWAYEQY
j_gene: TRBJ2-7
v_gene: TRBV29-1
d_gene: TRBD1
abundance: NA

CDR3aa: ASRGTGEDYGYT
j_gene: TRBJ1-2
v_gene: TRBV28
d_gene: TRBD1
abundance: NA

CDR3aa: SAAGGPGGELF
j_gene: TRBJ2-2
v_gene: TRBV29-1
d_gene: TRBD2
abundance: NA

CDR3aa: ASSYRRRETQY
j_gene: TRBJ2-5
v_gene: TRBV6-5
d_gene: NA
abundance: NA

CDR3aa: ASSLGPSGNTEAF
j_gene: TRBJ1-1
v_gene: TRBV5-1
d_gene: NA
abundance: NA

CDR3aa: ASSLGQGAHTGELF
j_gene: TRBJ2-2
v_gene: TRBV5-1
d_gene: TRBD1
abundance: NA

CDR3aa: ASSSYSYEQY
j_gene: TRBJ2-7
v_gene: TRBV27
d_gene: NA
abundance: few

CDR3aa: ASSRTSGQETQY
j_gene: TRBJ2-5
v_gene: TRBV5-1
d_gene: TRBD2
abundance: NA

CDR3aa: ASSPGTGAANYGYT
j_gene: TRBJ1-2
v_gene: TRBV13
d_gene: TRBD1
abundance: NA

CDR3aa: ASSSLLAGTTDTQY
j_gene: TRBJ2-3
v_gene: TRBV18
d_gene: TRBD2
abundance: few

CDR3aa: ASSFQGGTEAF
j_gene: TRBJ1-1
v_gene: TRBV7-8
d_gene: NA
abundance: NA

CDR3aa: ASSLRQSTDTQY
j_gene: TRBJ2-3
v_gene: TRBV11-2
d_gene: NA
abundance: NA

CDR3aa: ASSTLAGASTDTQY
j_gene: TRBJ2-3
v_gene: TRBV11-2
d_gene: TRBD2
abundance: NA

CDR3aa: ASSLAGQGSYEQY
j_gene: TRBJ2-7
v_gene: TRBV7-9
d_gene: TRBD1
abundance: NA

CDR3aa: ASRDRAAEKLF
j_gene: TRBJ1-4
v_gene: TRBV28
d_gene: TRBD1
abundance: few

CDR3aa: ASSIVRQDNEKLF
j_gene: TRBJ1-4
v_gene: TRBV19
d_gene: NA
abundance: NA

CDR3aa: ASSFDLNTEAF
j_gene: TRBJ1-1
v_gene: TRBV5-8
d_gene: NA
abundance: NA

CDR3aa: ASSLSGVGANGLT
j_gene: TRBJ2-6
v_gene: TRBV7-3
d_gene: NA
abundance: NA

CDR3aa: ASSSAWAEQF
j_gene: TRBJ2-1
v_gene: TRBV7-2
d_gene: NA
abundance: NA

CDR3aa: ASSLTGGNTEAF
j_gene: TRBJ1-1
v_gene: TRBV7-8
d_gene: TRBD1
abundance: NA

CDR3aa: ASSSPSLAGGPGDTQY
j_gene: TRBJ2-3
v_gene: TRBV4-1
d_gene: TRBD2
abundance: NA

CDR3aa: ASSMKPGNGYT
j_gene: TRBJ1-2
v_gene: TRBV19
d_gene: NA
abundance: NA

CDR3aa: ASSRWRSGLRREGYEQY
j_gene: TRBJ2-7
v_gene: TRBV19
d_gene: TRBD2
abundance: NA

CDR3aa: ASSLRDNEQF
j_gene: TRBJ2-1
v_gene: TRBV7-9
d_gene: NA
abundance: NA

CDR3aa: ATSRVGPNYGYT
j_gene: TRBJ1-2
v_gene: TRBV15
d_gene: NA
abundance: few

CDR3aa: ASSTPGTGGRMNTEAF
j_gene: TRBJ1-1
v_gene: TRBV19
d_gene: TRBD1
abundance: NA

CDR3aa: ANSYGPYEQY
j_gene: TRBJ2-7
v_gene: TRBV6-6
d_gene: NA
abundance: few